The entry that follows covers one T cell receptor beta chain sequence. This sample was included in a study of blood T cell repertoires in COVID-19. Study-level background: The United States, Italy and Spain were the sources of the acute and convalescent COVID-19 samples. PBMCs, B-cell-depleted T cells, or T cells were the source of the cDNA or gDNA that made up the material.

In the authors' methods: Amplification of reference gene primers provided the estimated nucleated cell counts. Sequencing used immunoSEQ multiplex PCR; TCRdb keeps in-frame clones, though not all of them. V and J calls and clone size come straight from that table; D and trimming were deduced from the DNA. Here the sample spans 56,000 or so clones, roughly 85% being singletons. The germline V gene encodes CDR1 MDHEN and CDR2 SYDVKM. Between the trimmed V and J ends, which lost 8 bases and 4 bases, there was a span of 11 bases. The CDR3 runs 12 residues. This receptor was identified in a human donor in a cohort sampled during active COVID-19. The chain combines TRBV28 with TRBJ1-1; D gene ambiguous. The specimen sequenced was peripheral blood. CDR3 amino acids: CASGSGVTEAFF. CDR3 coding DNA: TGTGCCAGCGGATCAGGTGTCACTGAAGCTTTCTTT.